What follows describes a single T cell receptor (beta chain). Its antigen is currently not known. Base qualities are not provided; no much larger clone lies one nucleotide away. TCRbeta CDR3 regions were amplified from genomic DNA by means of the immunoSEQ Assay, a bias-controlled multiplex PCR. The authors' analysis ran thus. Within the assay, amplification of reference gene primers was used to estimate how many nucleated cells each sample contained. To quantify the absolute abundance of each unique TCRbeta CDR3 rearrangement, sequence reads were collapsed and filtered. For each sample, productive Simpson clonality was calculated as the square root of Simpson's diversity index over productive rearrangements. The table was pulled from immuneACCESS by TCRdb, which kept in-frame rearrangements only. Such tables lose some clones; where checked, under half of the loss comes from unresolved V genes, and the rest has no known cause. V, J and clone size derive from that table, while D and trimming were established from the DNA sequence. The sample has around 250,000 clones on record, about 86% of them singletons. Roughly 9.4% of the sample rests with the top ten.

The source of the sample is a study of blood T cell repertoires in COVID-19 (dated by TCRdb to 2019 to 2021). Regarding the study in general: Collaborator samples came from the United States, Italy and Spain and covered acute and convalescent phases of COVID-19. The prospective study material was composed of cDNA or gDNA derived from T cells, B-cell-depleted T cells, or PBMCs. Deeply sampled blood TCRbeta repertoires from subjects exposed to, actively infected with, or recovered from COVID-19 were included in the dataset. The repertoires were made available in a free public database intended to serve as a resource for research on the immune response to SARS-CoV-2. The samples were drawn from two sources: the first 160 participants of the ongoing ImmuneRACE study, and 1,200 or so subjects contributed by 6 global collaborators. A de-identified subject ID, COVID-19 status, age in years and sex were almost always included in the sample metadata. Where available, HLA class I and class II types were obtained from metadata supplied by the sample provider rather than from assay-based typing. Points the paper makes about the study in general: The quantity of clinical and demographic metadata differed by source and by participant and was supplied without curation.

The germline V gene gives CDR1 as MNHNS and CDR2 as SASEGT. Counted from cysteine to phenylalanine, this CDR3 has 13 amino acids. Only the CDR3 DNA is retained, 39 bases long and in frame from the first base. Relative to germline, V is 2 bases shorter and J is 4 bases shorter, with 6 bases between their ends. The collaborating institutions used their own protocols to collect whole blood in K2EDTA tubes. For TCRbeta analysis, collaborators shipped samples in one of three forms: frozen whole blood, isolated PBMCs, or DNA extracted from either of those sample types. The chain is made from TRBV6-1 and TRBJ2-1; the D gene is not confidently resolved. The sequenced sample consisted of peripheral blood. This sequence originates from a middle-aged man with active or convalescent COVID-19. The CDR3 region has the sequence CASSETEYNEQFF. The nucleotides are TGTGCCAGCAGTGAAACCGAGTACAATGAGCAGTTCTTC.